One and the same sample provided the 14 T cell receptor beta chains below, sequenced in a study of shared T cell receptors in the human thymus. Sequencing was performed with immunoSEQ multiplex PCR; in TCRdb, only in-frame clones are kept and a portion is missing. The sample has 450,000 to 650,000 clones, 70% to 80% seen once. These data also formed part of another study, on human thymus T cells.

Material: thymocytes. The receptor source for this set is a boy in the first two years of life with a congenital heart defect.

This chain links TRBV29-1 with TRBJ2-5; a weak D match, TRBD2 (5 bases). V was trimmed by 4 bases and J by 5 bases, leaving 23 bases between them. This CDR3 region has 16 residues. In germline, CDR1 is SQVTM, CDR2 ANQGSEA. In DNA form, the CDR3 reads TGCAGCGTTGGTCGGGTTAGGGTCGGGGTTCTGGAGACCCAGTACTTC. Protein product: CSVGRVRVGVLETQYF. The whole variable domain, filled in from reference TRBV29-1 and TRBJ2-5, reads SAVISQKPSRDICQRGTSLTIQCQVDSQVTMMFWYRQQPGQSLTLIATANQGSEATYESGFVIDKFPISRPNLTFSTLTVSNMSPEDSSIYLCSVGRVRVGVLETQYFGPGTRLLVL.

This clone has just one count. This chain connects TRBV10-3 to TRBJ1-2; D unresolved. V gave up 2 bases and J gave up 4 bases, with 5 bases separating them. Germline V gene data show CDR1 as ENHRY and CDR2 as SYGVKD. The CDR3 totals 12 residues. The CDR3 coding sequence is TGTGCCATCAGTGAGGACTCCTATGGCTACACCTTC. Its translation: CAISEDSYGYTF.

The J gene is TRBJ1-1, the V gene TRBV7-2; D is perhaps TRBD1 (5 bases). CDR3 size: 16 residues. Trimming stripped 1 base from V and 3 bases from J, with 15 bases between. Germline V gene data show CDR1 as SGHTA and CDR2 as FQGNSA. CDR3 residues: CASSLGHAGRDTEAFF. In DNA, the CDR3 is TGTGCCAGCAGCTTAGGTCATGCGGGGCGGGACACTGAAGCTTTCTTT.

V gene TRBV11-2 combines with J gene TRBJ1-4; 12 nucleotides line up with TRBD1. V dropped 1 base and J dropped 7; count of bases not matched to a gene: 4. This CDR3 comprises 16 residues. Germline V gene sequence: CDR1 SGHAT, CDR2 FQNNGV. This CDR3 is CASSLGRDRGPEKLFF. As DNA, the CDR3 is TGTGCCAGCAGCTTAGGAAGGGACAGGGGGCCTGAAAAACTGTTTTTT.

The gene calls are TRBV29-1 and TRBJ2-7; D is possibly TRBD1 (6 bases). The germline V and J ends were trimmed by 0 bases and 0 bases, with 18 bases remaining between them. This CDR3 is built from 17 residues. CDR1 and CDR2 from the germline V gene are SQVTM and ANQGSEA. The CDR3: CSVEDSQGPGVSYEQYF. For the CDR3, the DNA is TGCAGCGTTGAAGATTCGCAAGGGCCAGGGGTCTCCTACGAGCAGTACTTC.

The gene calls are TRBV5-4 and TRBJ1-2; a possible D gene is TRBD1 (6 bases). This CDR3 is built from 17 residues. With 4 bases removed from V and 0 bases from J, the gap between germline ends came to 19 bases. Germline assignment: CDR1 SGHNT and CDR2 YYREEE (reference sequence). As DNA, the CDR3 is TGTGCCAGCAGCCCCTTCAAACAGGGCGAAGCTAACTATGGCTACACCTTC. It translates to CASSPFKQGEANYGYTF.

The rearrangement links TRBV28 to TRBJ1-5; the D is unclear. Germline CDR1 is MDHEN and CDR2 is SYDVKM. The CDR3 loop spans 13 amino acids. Trimming took 10 bases from V and 2 from J, leaving 12 bases between them. The CDR3 DNA sequence: TGTGCCACGGTGGGTGGAGGCAATCAGCCCCAGCATTTT. Its translation: CATVGGGNQPQHF.

The V gene is TRBV15, the J gene TRBJ2-3, with 8 bases that match TRBD2. Trimming removed 5 bases from V and 5 bases from J; junction bases left unmatched: 9. Germline V CDR1 and CDR2: LNHNV, YYDKDF (reference sequence). CDR3 size: 15 residues. The CDR3 DNA reads TGTGCCACCAGCCCCCGGGGGCGGGAGGAAGATACGCAGTATTTT. Protein: CATSPRGREEDTQYF.

V usage is TRBV21-1 and J usage is TRBJ2-7; the D segment call TRBD1 is taken from the table without a DNA check. TRBV21-1 corresponds to a pseudogene. This CDR3 has 14 residues. The CDR3 DNA reads as TGTGCCAGCAGCAGGGGGACACAAACCTACGAGCAGTACTTC. The encoded protein is CASSRGTQTYEQYF.

This clone has more than one count but fewer than ten. This rearrangement joins TRBV6-6 to TRBJ2-1; D possibly corresponds to TRBD2 (6 bases). The CDR3 runs to 15 residues. CDR1 MNHNY and CDR2 SVGAGI come from the germline V gene (reference sequence). With 2 bases removed from V and 8 bases from J, the gap between germline ends came to 16 bases. CDR3 in DNA: TGTGCCAGCAGTTACGTGCGACTAGTGAAGCATGAGCAGTTCTTC. It codes for CASSYVRLVKHEQFF.

The chain uses TRBV4-3 and TRBJ2-7; TRBD2 matches 9 bases. The CDR3 has 15 amino acids. From germline, CDR1 is LGHNA and CDR2 YSLEER. The V and J ends lost 1 base and 0 bases, in that order; junction bases with no gene match: 1. In nucleotides, the CDR3 is TGCGCCAGCAGCCAAGTTAGCGGGAGCTCCTACGAGCAGTACTTC. This encodes CASSQVSGSSYEQYF.

V usage is TRBV7-8 and J usage is TRBJ2-1; TRBD2 aligns across 7 bases. Germline trimming cut 5 bases from V and 8 bases from J; bases unmatched to any gene: 9. Per the germline V gene, CDR1 is SGHVS and CDR2 is FQNEAQ. This CDR3 contains 14 residues. The CDR3 protein is CASSPRGGSDEQFF. For the CDR3, the DNA is TGTGCCAGCAGCCCCCGGGGCGGGAGCGATGAGCAGTTCTTC.

The V gene is TRBV4-3, the J gene TRBJ2-4; TRBD1 might be the D (6 bases). The CDR3 length is 19 residues. Looked up from germline, CDR1 is LGHNA and CDR2 is YSLEER. V lost 0 bases, J lost 0 bases, and 18 bases lay in between. In DNA form, the CDR3 reads TGCGCCAGCAGCCAAGAAGACCCAACAGGGTTCATAGCCAAAAACATTCAGTACTTC. Encoded protein: CASSQEDPTGFIAKNIQYF.

This rearrangement joins TRBV5-5 to TRBJ2-2; the match to TRBD1 covers 8 bases. From germline, CDR1 is SGHKS and CDR2 YYEKEE (reference sequence). V lost 6 bases and J lost 7; bases outside the gene matches: 11. The CDR3 runs 15 residues. The CDR3 region has the DNA TGTGCCAGCAACCAGGGACAGGTCCTTTACGGGGAGCTGTTTTTT. It translates to CASNQGQVLYGELFF.